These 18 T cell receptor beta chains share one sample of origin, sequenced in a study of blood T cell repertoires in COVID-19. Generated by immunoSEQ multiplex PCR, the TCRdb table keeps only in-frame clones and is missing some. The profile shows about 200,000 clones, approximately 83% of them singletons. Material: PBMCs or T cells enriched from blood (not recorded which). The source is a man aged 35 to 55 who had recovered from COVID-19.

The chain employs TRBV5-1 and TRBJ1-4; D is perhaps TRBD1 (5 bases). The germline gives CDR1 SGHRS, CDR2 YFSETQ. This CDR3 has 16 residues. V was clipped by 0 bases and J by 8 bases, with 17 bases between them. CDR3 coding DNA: TGCGCCAGCAGCTTGGATTCGGGGGTGAGAGGGGAAAAACTGTTTTTT. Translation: CASSLDSGVRGEKLFF. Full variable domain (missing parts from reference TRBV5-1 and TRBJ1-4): KAGVTQTPRYLIKTRGQQVTLSCSPISGHRSVSWYQQTPGQGLQFLFEYFSETQRNKGNFPGRFSGRQFSNSRSEMNVSTLELGDSALYLCASSLDSGVRGEKLFFGSGTQLSVL.

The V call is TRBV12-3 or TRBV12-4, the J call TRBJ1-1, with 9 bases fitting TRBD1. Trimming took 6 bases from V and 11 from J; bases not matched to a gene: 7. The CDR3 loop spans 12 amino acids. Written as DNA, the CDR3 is TGTGCCAGCAGCCAGGGGACAGGGAGTGCTTTCTTT. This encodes CASSQGTGSAFF.

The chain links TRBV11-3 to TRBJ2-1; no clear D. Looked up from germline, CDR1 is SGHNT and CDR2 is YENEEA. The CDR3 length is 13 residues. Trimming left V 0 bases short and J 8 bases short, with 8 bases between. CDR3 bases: TGTGCCAGCAGCTTAGATTTAATTCATGAGCAGTTCTTC. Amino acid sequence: CASSLDLIHEQFF.

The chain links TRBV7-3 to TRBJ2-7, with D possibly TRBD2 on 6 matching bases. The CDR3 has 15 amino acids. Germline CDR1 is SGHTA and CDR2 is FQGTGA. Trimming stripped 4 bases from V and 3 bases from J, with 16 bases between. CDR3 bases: TGTGCCAGCAGCTCCCGTGGGGGGTCCGACTACGAGCAGTACTTC. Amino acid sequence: CASSSRGGSDYEQYF.

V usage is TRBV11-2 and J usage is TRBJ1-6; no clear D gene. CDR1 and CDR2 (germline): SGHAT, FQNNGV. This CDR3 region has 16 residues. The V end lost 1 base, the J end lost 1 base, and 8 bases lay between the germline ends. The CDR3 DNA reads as TGTGCCAGCAGCTTAGGCCGGGGTTCCTATAATTCACCCCTCCACTTT. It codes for CASSLGRGSYNSPLHF.

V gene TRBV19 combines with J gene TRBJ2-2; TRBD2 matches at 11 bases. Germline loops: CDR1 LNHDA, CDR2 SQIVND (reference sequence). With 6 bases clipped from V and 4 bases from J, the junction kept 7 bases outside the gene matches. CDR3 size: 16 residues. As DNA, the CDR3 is TGTGCCAGTAGACTAGCGGGGGCCTCCCTCACCGGGGAGCTGTTTTTT. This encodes CASRLAGASLTGELFF.

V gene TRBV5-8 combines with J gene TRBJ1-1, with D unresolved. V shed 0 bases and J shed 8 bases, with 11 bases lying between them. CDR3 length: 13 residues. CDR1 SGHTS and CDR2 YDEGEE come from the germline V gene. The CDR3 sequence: CASSLVGLREAFF. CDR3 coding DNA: TGTGCCAGCAGCTTGGTTGGCCTTCGAGAAGCTTTCTTT.

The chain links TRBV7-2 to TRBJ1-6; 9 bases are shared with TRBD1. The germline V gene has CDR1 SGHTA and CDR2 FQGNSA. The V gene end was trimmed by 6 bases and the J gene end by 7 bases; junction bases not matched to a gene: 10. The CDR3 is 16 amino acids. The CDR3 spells CASSSQGAISNSPLHF. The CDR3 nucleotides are TGTGCCAGCAGTTCACAGGGGGCAATTTCGAATTCACCCCTCCACTTT.

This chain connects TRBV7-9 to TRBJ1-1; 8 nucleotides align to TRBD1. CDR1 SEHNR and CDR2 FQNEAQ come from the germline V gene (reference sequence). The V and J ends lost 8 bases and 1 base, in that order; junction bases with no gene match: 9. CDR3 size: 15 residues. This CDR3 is CASRWVTGANTEAFF. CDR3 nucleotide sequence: TGTGCCAGCCGATGGGTGACAGGGGCGAACACTGAAGCTTTCTTT.

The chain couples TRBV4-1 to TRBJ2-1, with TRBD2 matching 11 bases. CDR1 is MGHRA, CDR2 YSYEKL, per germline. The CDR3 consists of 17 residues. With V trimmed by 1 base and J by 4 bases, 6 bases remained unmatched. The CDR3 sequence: CASSQATSGTSYNEQFF. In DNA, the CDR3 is TGCGCCAGCAGCCAAGCGACTAGCGGGACTTCATACAATGAGCAGTTCTTC.

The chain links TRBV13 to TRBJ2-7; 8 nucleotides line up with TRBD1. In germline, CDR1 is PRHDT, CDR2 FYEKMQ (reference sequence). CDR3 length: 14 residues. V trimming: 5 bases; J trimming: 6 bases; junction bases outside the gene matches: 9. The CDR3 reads CASSLQRTGREQYF. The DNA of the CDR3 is TGTGCCAGCAGCCTCCAGAGGACAGGGCGCGAGCAGTACTTC.

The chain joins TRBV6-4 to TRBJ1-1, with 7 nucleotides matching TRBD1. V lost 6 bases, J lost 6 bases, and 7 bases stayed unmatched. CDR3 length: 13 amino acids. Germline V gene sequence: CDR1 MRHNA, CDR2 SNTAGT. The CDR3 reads CASSVDRVAEAFF. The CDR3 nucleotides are TGTGCCAGCAGCGTCGACAGGGTCGCTGAAGCTTTCTTT.

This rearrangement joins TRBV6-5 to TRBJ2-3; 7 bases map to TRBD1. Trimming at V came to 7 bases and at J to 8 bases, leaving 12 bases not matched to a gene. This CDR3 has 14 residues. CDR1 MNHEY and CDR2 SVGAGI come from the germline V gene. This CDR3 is CASNSDRAKGTQYF. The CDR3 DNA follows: TGTGCCAGCAACTCCGACAGGGCAAAGGGTACGCAGTATTTT.

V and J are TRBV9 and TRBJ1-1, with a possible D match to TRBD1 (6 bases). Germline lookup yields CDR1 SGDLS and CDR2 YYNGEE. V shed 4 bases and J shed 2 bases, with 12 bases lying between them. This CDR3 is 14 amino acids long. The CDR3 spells CASSHRTVNTEAFF. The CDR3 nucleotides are TGTGCCAGCAGCCATCGGACAGTTAACACTGAAGCTTTCTTT.

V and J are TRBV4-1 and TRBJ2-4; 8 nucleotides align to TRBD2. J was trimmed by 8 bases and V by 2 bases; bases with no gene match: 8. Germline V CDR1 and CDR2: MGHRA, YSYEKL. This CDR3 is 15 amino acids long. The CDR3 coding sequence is TGCGCCAGCAGCCAACTGGGACTAGTTAATGACATTCAGTACTTC. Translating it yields CASSQLGLVNDIQYF.

Here the CDR3 reads CASSEAGSYGYTF. For the CDR3, the DNA is TGTGCCAGCAGTGAGGCAGGAAGCTATGGCTACACCTTC. The chain combines TRBV6-1 with TRBJ1-2; no firm D call. Germline V lookup: CDR1 MNHNS, CDR2 SASEGT. V was shortened by 3 bases and J by 4 bases, with 9 bases between the two germline ends. The CDR3 spans 13 residues.

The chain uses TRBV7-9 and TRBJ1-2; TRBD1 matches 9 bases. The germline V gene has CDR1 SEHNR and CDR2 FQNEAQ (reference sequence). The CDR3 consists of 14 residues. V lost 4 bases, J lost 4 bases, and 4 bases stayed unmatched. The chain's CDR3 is CASSSGTGIYGYTF. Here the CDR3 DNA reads TGTGCCAGCAGCTCCGGGACAGGGATCTATGGCTACACCTTC.

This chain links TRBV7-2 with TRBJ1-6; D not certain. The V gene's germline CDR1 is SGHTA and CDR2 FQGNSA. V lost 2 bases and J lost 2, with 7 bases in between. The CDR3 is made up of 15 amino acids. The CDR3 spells CASSLSVTYNSPLHF. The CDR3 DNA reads TGTGCCAGCAGCTTAAGCGTCACCTATAATTCACCCCTCCACTTT.